Shown below are 27 T cell receptor beta chains from a single sample sequenced in a study of T cell repertoires in cytomegalovirus infection. Their antigens are not known. TCRdb re-called the reads with MiXCR, one entry per CDR3 protein. The sample contains more than 110,000 distinct CDR3 sequences, around 32% of which appear only once. Sequencing was performed on CD8+ T cells from cultured PBMCs, taken from culture after CMV antigen stimulation. These receptors came from a human donor in good health (CMV status not recorded). Some clones in this sample may be carry-over from other donors' samples.

This chain joins TRBV27 and TRBJ2-6; no clear D gene. The germline V gene encodes CDR1 MNHEY and CDR2 SMNVEV (reference sequence). The CDR3 length is 15 residues. The germline V and J ends were trimmed by 6 bases and 1 base, with 10 bases remaining between them. CDR3 nucleotides: TGTGCCAGCAGACCGTATACTTCTGGGGCCAACGTCCTGACTTTC. Translation: CASRPYTSGANVLTF.

V is TRBV4-1 and J is TRBJ1-1, with D maybe TRBD1 (5 bases). Germline V gene data show CDR1 as MGHRA and CDR2 as YSYEKL. CDR3 length: 15 residues. The ends were cut back, 7 bases at V and 0 bases at J, with 15 bases in the middle. In DNA form, the CDR3 reads TGCGCCAGCACCCCAGGGCGGGGAATGAACACTGAAGCTTTCTTT. Translating it yields CASTPGRGMNTEAFF.

There are many counts of this clonotype. The chain uses TRBV5-6 and TRBJ1-1; D is unclear. Trimming took 0 bases from V and 2 from J, leaving 8 bases between them. The CDR3 is 14 residues long. Germline CDR1 reads SGHDT; CDR2 reads YYEEEE. The CDR3 nucleotides read TGTGCCAGCAGCTTGGACCGAGTAAACACTGAAGCTTTCTTT. Protein sequence: CASSLDRVNTEAFF.

This clonotype has a handful of counts. The chain couples TRBV4-1 to TRBJ2-3; 7 nucleotides match TRBD2. This CDR3 comprises 16 residues. After removal of 0 bases from V and 6 bases from J, the junction contained 9 bases not matched to a gene. Germline CDR1 is MGHRA and CDR2 is YSYEKL. The CDR3, as DNA: TGCGCCAGCAGCCAAGATCCCCGACTAGCTCCCGATACGCAGTATTTT. Translating it yields CASSQDPRLAPDTQYF.

CDR3 nucleotide sequence: TGCAGTGCTAGAGATAGAAAAGATGGCTACACCTTC. Encoded protein: CSARDRKDGYTF. The chain recombines TRBV20-1 with TRBJ1-2, with no clear D. The CDR3 has 12 residues. Trimming pared 0 bases from V and 6 bases from J, leaving 8 bases between. Germline CDR1 reads DFQATT; CDR2 reads SNEGSKA (reference sequence).

The V call is TRBV5-1, the J call TRBJ2-7; 7 nucleotides align to TRBD1. CDR1 and CDR2 (germline): SGHRS, YFSETQ. The CDR3 extends over 14 amino acids. With V trimmed by 0 bases and J by 5 bases, 5 bases remained unmatched. The CDR3 DNA sequence: TGCGCCAGCAGCTTGGGACAGGGTGTCGACGAGCAGTACTTC. Its protein product is CASSLGQGVDEQYF.

V gene TRBV7-6 combines with J gene TRBJ2-3; D possibly uses TRBD1 or TRBD2 (5 bases each). This CDR3 is 16 amino acids long. Per the germline V gene, CDR1 is SGHVS and CDR2 is FNYEAQ. V lost 4 bases and J 2 bases, leaving 16 bases between the germline ends. CDR3 amino acids: CASSSERGGATDTQYF. CDR3 nucleotides: TGTGCCAGCAGCTCAGAGAGGGGTGGGGCCACAGATACGCAGTATTTT. Variable domain in full (rest from reference TRBV7-6 and TRBJ2-3): GAGVSQSPRYKVTKRGQDVALRCDPISGHVSLYWYRQALGQGPEFLTYFNYEAQQDKSGLPNDRFSAERPEGSISTLTIQRTEQRDSAMYRCASSSERGGATDTQYFGPGTRLTVL.

This clonotype was seen a handful of times. J is TRBJ2-7 and V is TRBV12-3 or TRBV12-4; D is tentatively TRBD1 or TRBD2 (5 bases each). The V end was cut by 3 bases, the J end by 0 bases, with 15 bases between. CDR3 length equals 16 residues. The CDR3 DNA is TGTGCCAGCAGTTTCCCCTGGGACGCTAGCTCCTACGAGCAGTACTTC. This codes for CASSFPWDASSYEQYF.

This chain uses TRBV27 with TRBJ2-7; the match to TRBD1 covers 11 bases. The CDR3 has 14 amino acids. CDR1 MNHEY and CDR2 SMNVEV come from the germline V gene (reference sequence). Trimming cost V 6 bases and J 3 bases; bases outside gene matches: 4. Here the CDR3 DNA reads TGTGCCAGCAGCTGGACAGGGGGCCACTACGAGCAGTACTTC. This translates into CASSWTGGHYEQYF.

The J gene is TRBJ2-1, the V gene TRBV6-8; TRBD2 aligns across 11 bases. The CDR3 has 14 amino acids. V was pared by 6 bases and J by 5 bases, with 3 bases of the junction left unmatched. The germline CDR1 and CDR2 sequences are MNHGY and SAAAGT. The CDR3 region has the DNA TGTGCCAGCAGACTAGCGGGGGTAAACAATGAGCAGTTCTTC. Protein sequence: CASRLAGVNNEQFF.

At least ten counts were recorded for this clonotype. The V gene is TRBV7-9, the J gene TRBJ2-5, with 12 bases fitting TRBD2. CDR3 length equals 14 residues. The ends lost 4 bases at V and 3 bases at J; junction bases unmatched: 0. Per germline, CDR1 SEHNR and CDR2 FQNEAQ (reference sequence). The CDR3 here is CASSWTSGEETQYF. DNA for the CDR3: TGTGCCAGCAGCTGGACTAGCGGGGAAGAGACCCAGTACTTC.

This clonotype has more than one count but fewer than ten. This rearrangement joins TRBV7-7 to TRBJ1-1; 9 bases align to TRBD1. Losses at the gene ends were 5 bases for V and 4 bases for J; bases not matched to a gene: 8. This CDR3 region has 15 residues. The germline V gene encodes CDR1 SSHAT and CDR2 FNYEAQ (reference sequence). DNA for the CDR3: TGTGCCAGCAGCGACCGGGACAGGGATGGCACTGAAGCTTTCTTT. It specifies CASSDRDRDGTEAFF.

This clonotype was observed many times. The chain employs TRBV7-2 and TRBJ2-7; the match to TRBD2 covers 8 bases. Germline loops: CDR1 SGHTA, CDR2 FQGNSA. V shed 6 bases, J shed 3 bases, and the junction held 10 bases outside the gene matches. The CDR3 loop spans 15 amino acids. The CDR3 bases are TGTGCCAGCAGACCCCCGGGACTAGGGAACTACGAGCAGTACTTC. Amino acids: CASRPPGLGNYEQYF. The full variable domain, completed using reference TRBV7-2 and TRBJ2-7, is GAGVSQSPSNKVTEKGKDVELRCDPISGHTALYWYRQSLGQGLEFLIYFQGNSAPDKSGLPSDRFSAERTGGSVSTLTIQRTQQEDSAVYLCASRPPGLGNYEQYFGPGTRLTVT.

This rearrangement joins TRBV5-1 to TRBJ2-7; D may be TRBD1 (5 bases). Trimming pared 3 bases from V and 4 bases from J, leaving 8 bases between. The CDR3 is made up of 12 amino acids. In germline, CDR1 is SGHRS, CDR2 YFSETQ. The CDR3 nucleotides read TGCGCCAGCAGCTCAGCAGGGTACGAGCAGTACTTC. This encodes CASSSAGYEQYF. Full variable domain (outside the CDR3, taken from reference TRBV5-1 and TRBJ2-7): KAGVTQTPRYLIKTRGQQVTLSCSPISGHRSVSWYQQTPGQGLQFLFEYFSETQRNKGNFPGRFSGRQFSNSRSEMNVSTLELGDSALYLCASSSAGYEQYFGPGTRLTVT.

This clonotype appeared a few times. The chain recombines TRBV4-1 with TRBJ2-7, with D perhaps matching TRBD1 (5 bases). Germline CDR1 MGHRA, CDR2 YSYEKL. V lost 3 bases to trimming and J lost 3 bases, with 9 bases between them. The CDR3 extends over 13 amino acids. The chain's CDR3 is CASSQYTGYEQYF. CDR3 DNA sequence: TGCGCCAGCAGCCAGTACACAGGCTACGAGCAGTACTTC.

This clonotype appeared a few times. This chain connects TRBV12-3 or TRBV12-4 to TRBJ1-1; 8 bases are shared with TRBD1. V lost 3 bases, J lost 4 bases, and 4 bases stayed unmatched. The CDR3 contains 14 residues. The CDR3 DNA reads TGTGCCAGCAGTTTTTCGACAGGGGCCACTGAAGCTTTCTTT. Its translation: CASSFSTGATEAFF.

J is TRBJ2-1 and V is TRBV5-5, with D uncertain. V was trimmed by 4 bases and J by 2 bases, leaving 13 bases between them. Germline values: CDR1 SGHKS, CDR2 YYEKEE (reference sequence). This CDR3 spans 15 amino acids. CDR3 sequence: CASSPKDGTYNEQFF. CDR3 sequence (DNA): TGTGCCAGCAGCCCGAAGGACGGAACCTACAATGAGCAGTTCTTC.

This clonotype was seen a few times. The chain combines TRBV20-1 with TRBJ1-4; TRBD1 matches at 7 bases. Trimming took 3 bases from V and 2 from J; bases not matched to a gene: 9. Germline CDR1 DFQATT, CDR2 SNEGSKA (reference sequence). The CDR3 spans 16 residues. CDR3 nucleotide sequence: TGCAGTGCTAGCGAGGGGGCGAGTCTTACTAATGAAAAACTGTTTTTT. It translates to CSASEGASLTNEKLFF.

The V call is TRBV6-6, the J call TRBJ1-4, with unresolved D. This CDR3 spans 13 amino acids. Germline CDR1 reads MNHNY; CDR2 reads SVGAGI (reference sequence). V lost 10 bases and J 4 bases, leaving 13 bases between the germline ends. The CDR3 coding sequence is TGTGCCATCGGAAAACAGTTTAATGAAAAACTGTTTTTT. Translation gives CAIGKQFNEKLFF.

V gene TRBV19 combines with J gene TRBJ1-5; TRBD1 matches at 7 bases. Germline assignment: CDR1 LNHDA and CDR2 SQIVND (reference sequence). The trim removed 7 bases at V and 3 bases at J, leaving 9 bases unmatched. The CDR3 has 15 residues. CDR3 sequence (DNA): TGTGCCAGTAATGAACAGGGGTTGAACAATCAGCCCCAGCATTTT. Amino acid sequence: CASNEQGLNNQPQHF.

This clonotype was found many times. The chain is built from TRBV2 and TRBJ1-2; D is unresolved. This CDR3 is built from 14 residues. The V end lost 5 bases, the J end lost 3 bases, and 13 bases lay between the germline ends. CDR1 is SNHLY and CDR2 is FYNNEI in the germline V gene. CDR3 region: CASSRARVDYGYTF. DNA for the CDR3: TGTGCCAGCAGTCGGGCCCGAGTGGACTATGGCTACACCTTC. Drawing the rest from reference TRBV2 and TRBJ1-2, the complete variable domain is EPEVTQTPSHQVTQMGQEVILRCVPISNHLYFYWYRQILGQKVEFLVSFYNNEISEKSEIFDDQFSVERPDGSNFTLKIRSTKLEDSAMYFCASSRARVDYGYTFGSGTRLTVV.

The CDR3 reads CSAGGLAGGRRNEQFF. The DNA of the CDR3 is TGCAGTGCTGGCGGACTAGCGGGGGGACGCCGGAATGAGCAGTTCTTC. J is TRBJ2-1 and V is TRBV20-1; 14 positions agree with TRBD2. Germline trimming cut 5 bases from V and 7 bases from J; bases unmatched to any gene: 10. The germline V gene has CDR1 DFQATT and CDR2 SNEGSKA (reference sequence). This CDR3 has 16 residues.

This clonotype appeared a single time. The CDR3 sequence: CASSQVGPAGANVLTF. In nucleotides, the CDR3 is TGTGCCAGCAGCCAAGTAGGTCCCGCTGGGGCCAACGTCCTGACTTTC. V and J are TRBV4-2 and TRBJ2-6, with no clear D. This CDR3 spans 16 amino acids. The germline gives CDR1 LGHNA, CDR2 YNFKEQ. V was pared by 1 base and J by 2 bases, with 9 bases between.

The chain uses TRBV7-6 and TRBJ1-1, with D hard to call. The CDR3 consists of 14 residues. Trimming pared 0 bases from V and 1 base from J, leaving 6 bases between. Germline V lookup: CDR1 SGHVS, CDR2 FNYEAQ. The DNA for the CDR3 is TGTGCCAGCAGCTTAGCATCTGAGAACACTGAAGCTTTCTTT. Translating gives CASSLASENTEAFF.

The rearrangement uses TRBV7-3 and TRBJ2-1, with TRBD2 matching 13 bases. The junction had 9 bases not matched to a gene; V was cut back by 5 bases and J by 8 bases. Germline V gives CDR1 SGHTA, CDR2 FQGTGA. CDR3 size: 16 residues. CDR3 coding DNA: TGTGCCAGCAGCGCCCGACTAGCGGGGGGACTACATGAGCAGTTCTTC. As protein: CASSARLAGGLHEQFF.

This clonotype has a count of ten or more. V and J are TRBV12-3 or TRBV12-4 and TRBJ1-1, with TRBD1 identical over 8 bases. This CDR3 is built from 15 residues. V lost 5 bases, J lost 6 bases, and 11 bases stayed unmatched. The CDR3 DNA reads as TGTGCCAGCAGTCTATTCGACAGGGGTGAAGCTGAAGCTTTCTTT. This gives the protein CASSLFDRGEAEAFF.

The chain has TRBV7-9 and TRBJ2-2; a possible D gene is TRBD2 (6 bases). Trimming took 5 bases from V and 7 from J, leaving 20 bases between them. From germline, CDR1 is SEHNR and CDR2 FQNEAQ (reference sequence). The length of the CDR3 is 16 residues. The CDR3, as DNA: TGTGCCAGCAGCATCCGGGAGTCAGGGATTATCGGGGAGCTGTTTTTT. It is translated as CASSIRESGIIGELFF. Looking up the rest from reference TRBV7-9 and TRBJ2-2 gives the full variable domain: DTGVSQNPRHKITKRGQNVTFRCDPISEHNRLYWYRQTLGQGPEFLTYFQNEAQLEKSRLLSDRFSAERPKGSFSTLEIQRTEQGDSAMYLCASSIRESGIIGELFFGEGSRLTVL.